The clone carrying this T cell receptor beta chain is large within its sample. Its antigen is unknown. The germline V gene has CDR1 SGHTA and CDR2 FQGNSA. The ends were cut back, 2 bases at V and 4 bases at J, with 15 bases in the middle. CDR3 length: 16 residues. TCRdb independently ran MiXCR on the reads; one entry per CDR3 protein. The repertoire has roughly 68,000 distinct CDR3 sequences, 20% to 25% of them found once; the top ten carry about 69%. This entry is derived from a study of T cell repertoires in cytomegalovirus infection. Overall study context: CMV epitopes in the study were HLA-C-restricted (recently identified) and HLA-B-restricted (well studied). Indications came from public TCR beta signatures; they pointed to CMV infection and to a matching HLA type. Study results and limitations: There were HLA-C-restricted CMV-specific TCR beta clonotypes dominating the ex vivo response. Of the TCR beta families, the public ones yielded a cumulative frequency that identified carriers of CMV plus the relevant HLA.

The sequence was obtained from a human donor in good health (CMV status not recorded). Some clones in this sample may be carry-over from other donors' samples. Specimen: CD8+ T cells from cultured PBMCs, collected from culture after CMV antigen stimulation. The chain employs TRBV7-2 and TRBJ1-5, with D perhaps matching TRBD1 (5 bases). The CDR3 DNA follows: TGTGCCAGCAGCTTATTGGGCAGACAGAAAAATCAGCCCCAGCATTTT. This translates into CASSLLGRQKNQPQHF.